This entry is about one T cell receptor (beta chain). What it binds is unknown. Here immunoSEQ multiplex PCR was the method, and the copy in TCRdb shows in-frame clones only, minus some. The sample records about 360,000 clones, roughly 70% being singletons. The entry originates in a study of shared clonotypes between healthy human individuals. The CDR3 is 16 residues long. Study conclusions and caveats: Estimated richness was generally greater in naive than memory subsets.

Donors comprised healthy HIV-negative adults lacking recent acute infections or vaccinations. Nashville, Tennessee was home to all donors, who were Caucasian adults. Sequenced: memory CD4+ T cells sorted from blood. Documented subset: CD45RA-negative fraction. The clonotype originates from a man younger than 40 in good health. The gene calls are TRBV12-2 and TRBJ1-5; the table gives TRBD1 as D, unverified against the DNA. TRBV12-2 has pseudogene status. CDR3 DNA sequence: TGTGCAAGTCGAGAGGGCAGGGGGCGAGGCAATCAGCCCCAGCATTTT. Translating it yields CASREGRGRGNQPQHF.